The clone carrying this T cell receptor beta chain appeared a few times. Its antigen is unknown. Stem cell-like memory, regulatory, central memory and naive CD4+ cells were sorted via CD45RO/CCR7/CD25/CD127/CD95/CD27. Sorted populations all exceeded 95% purity. The source of the sample is a study of beta chain features in type 1 diabetes. Study-level results: VDJ junctions from type 1 diabetes patients carried fewer insertions and larger deletions.

All of the isolated RNA was reverse transcribed, so expressed TCRB transcripts were sequenced. Some clones are missing from TCRdb's copy, which holds only in-frame ones; the method was immunoSEQ multiplex PCR. Among around 180,000 clones, about 13% were seen once, and the ten largest hold about 0.59%. CDR1 is SNHLY, CDR2 FYNNEI, per germline. This CDR3 is built from 14 residues. V lost 6 bases and J lost 5; bases outside the gene matches: 8. V is TRBV2 and J is TRBJ2-7; 9 nucleotides match TRBD2. The specimen sequenced was central memory CD4+ T cells from blood. The clonotype was recovered from a woman under 30 in good health. CDR3 region: CASRASGTDHEQYF. CDR3 in DNA: TGTGCCAGCAGGGCTAGCGGGACGGACCACGAGCAGTACTTC. Using reference TRBV2 and TRBJ2-7 for the parts outside the CDR3, the full variable domain is EPEVTQTPSHQVTQMGQEVILRCVPISNHLYFYWYRQILGQKVEFLVSFYNNEISEKSEIFDDQFSVERPDGSNFTLKIRSTKLEDSAMYFCASRASGTDHEQYFGPGTRLTVT.